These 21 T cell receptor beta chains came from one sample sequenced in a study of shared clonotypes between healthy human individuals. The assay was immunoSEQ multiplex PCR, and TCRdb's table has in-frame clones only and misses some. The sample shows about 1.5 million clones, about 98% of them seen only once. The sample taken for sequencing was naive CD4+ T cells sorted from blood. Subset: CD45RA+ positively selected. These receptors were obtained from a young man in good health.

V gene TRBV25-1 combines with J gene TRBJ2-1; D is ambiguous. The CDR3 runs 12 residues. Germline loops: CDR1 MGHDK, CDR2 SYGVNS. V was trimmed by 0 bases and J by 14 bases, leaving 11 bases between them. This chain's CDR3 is CASSEYKRPKFF. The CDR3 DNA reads TGTGCCAGCAGTGAATATAAGCGACCGAAGTTCTTC. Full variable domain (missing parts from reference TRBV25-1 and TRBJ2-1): EADIYQTPRYLVIGTGKKITLECSQTMGHDKMYWYQQDPGMELHLIHYSYGVNSTEKGDLSSESTVSRIRTEHFPLTLESARPSHTSQYLCASSEYKRPKFFGPGTRLTVL.

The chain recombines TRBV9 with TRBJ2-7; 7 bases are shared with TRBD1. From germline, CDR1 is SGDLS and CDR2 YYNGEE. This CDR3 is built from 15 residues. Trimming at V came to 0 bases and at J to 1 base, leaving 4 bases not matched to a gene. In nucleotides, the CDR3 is TGTGCCAGCAGCGTAGCCGTACAGGGGTCCTACGAGCAGTACTTC. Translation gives CASSVAVQGSYEQYF.

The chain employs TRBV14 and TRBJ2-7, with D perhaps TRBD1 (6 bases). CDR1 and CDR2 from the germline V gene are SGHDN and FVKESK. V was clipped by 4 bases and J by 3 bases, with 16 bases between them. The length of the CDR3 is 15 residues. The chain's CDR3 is CASSPRIGQLYEQYF. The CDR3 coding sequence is TGTGCCAGCAGCCCAAGAATAGGACAGCTCTACGAGCAGTACTTC.

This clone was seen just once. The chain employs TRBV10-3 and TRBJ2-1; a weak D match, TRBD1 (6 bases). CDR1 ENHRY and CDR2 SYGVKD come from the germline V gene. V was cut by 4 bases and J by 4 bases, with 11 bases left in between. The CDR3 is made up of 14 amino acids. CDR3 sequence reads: CAISATGQYNEQFF. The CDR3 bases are TGTGCCATCAGTGCAACAGGGCAGTACAATGAGCAGTTCTTC.

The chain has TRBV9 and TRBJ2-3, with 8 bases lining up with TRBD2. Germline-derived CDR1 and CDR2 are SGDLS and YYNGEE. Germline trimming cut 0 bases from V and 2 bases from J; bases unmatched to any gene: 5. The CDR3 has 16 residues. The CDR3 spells CASSVGASGHTDTQYF. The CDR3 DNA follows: TGTGCCAGCAGCGTAGGGGCTAGCGGGCACACAGATACGCAGTATTTT. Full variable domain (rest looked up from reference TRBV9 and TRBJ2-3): DSGVTQTPKHLITATGQRVTLRCSPRSGDLSVYWYQQSLDQGLQFLIQYYNGEERAKGNILERFSAQQFPDLHSELNLSSLELGDSALYFCASSVGASGHTDTQYFGPGTRLTVL.

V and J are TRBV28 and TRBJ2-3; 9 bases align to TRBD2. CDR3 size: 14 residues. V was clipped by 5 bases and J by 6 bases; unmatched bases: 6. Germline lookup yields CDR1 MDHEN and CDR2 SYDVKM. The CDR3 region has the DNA TGTGCCAGCAGTCCCACCCTAGCGGGGGATACGCAGTATTTT. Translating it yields CASSPTLAGDTQYF.

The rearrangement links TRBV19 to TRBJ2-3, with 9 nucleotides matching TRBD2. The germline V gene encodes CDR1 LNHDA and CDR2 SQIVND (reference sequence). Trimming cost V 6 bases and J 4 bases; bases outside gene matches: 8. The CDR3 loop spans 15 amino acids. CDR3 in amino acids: CASSLLAGAADTQYF. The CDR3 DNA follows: TGTGCCAGTAGCCTTTTAGCGGGAGCGGCAGATACGCAGTATTTT.

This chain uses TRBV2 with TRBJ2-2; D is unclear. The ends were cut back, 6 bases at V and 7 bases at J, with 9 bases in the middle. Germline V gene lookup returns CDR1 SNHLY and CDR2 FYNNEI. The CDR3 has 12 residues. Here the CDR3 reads CASRPVDGELFF. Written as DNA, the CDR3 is TGTGCCAGCAGACCAGTGGACGGGGAGCTGTTTTTT.

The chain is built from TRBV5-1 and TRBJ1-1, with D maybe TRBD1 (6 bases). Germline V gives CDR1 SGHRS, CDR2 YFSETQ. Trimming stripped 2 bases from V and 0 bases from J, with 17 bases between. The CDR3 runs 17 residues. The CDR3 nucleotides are TGCGCCAGCAGCTTTAGCATGGACAGAAAAATGAACACTGAAGCTTTCTTT. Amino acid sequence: CASSFSMDRKMNTEAFF.

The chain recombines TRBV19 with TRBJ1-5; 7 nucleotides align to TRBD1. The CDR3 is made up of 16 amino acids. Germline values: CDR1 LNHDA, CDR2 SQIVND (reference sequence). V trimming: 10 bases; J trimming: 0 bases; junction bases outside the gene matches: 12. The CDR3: CATNRLGGYSNQPQHF. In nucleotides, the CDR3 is TGTGCCACGAATCGGTTAGGGGGCTATAGCAATCAGCCCCAGCATTTT.

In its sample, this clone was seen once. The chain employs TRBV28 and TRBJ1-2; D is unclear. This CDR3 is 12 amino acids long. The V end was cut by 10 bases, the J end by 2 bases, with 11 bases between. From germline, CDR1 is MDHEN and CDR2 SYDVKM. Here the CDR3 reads CATRSLNYGYTF. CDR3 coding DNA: TGTGCCACCAGAAGTCTGAACTATGGCTACACCTTC.

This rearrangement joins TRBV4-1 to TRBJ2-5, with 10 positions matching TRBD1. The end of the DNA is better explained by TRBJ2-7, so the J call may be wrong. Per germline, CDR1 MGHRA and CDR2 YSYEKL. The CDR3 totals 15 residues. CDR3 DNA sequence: TGCGCCAGCAGCCAAACGACAGGGGGCTTCGACGAGCAGTACTTC. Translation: CASSQTTGGFDEQYF.

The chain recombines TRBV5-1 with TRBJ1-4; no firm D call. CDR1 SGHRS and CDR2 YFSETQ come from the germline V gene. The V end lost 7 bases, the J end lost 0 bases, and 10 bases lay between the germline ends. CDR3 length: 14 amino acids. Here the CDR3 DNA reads TGCGCCAGCGCCTACGGCGCAACTAATGAAAAACTGTTTTTT. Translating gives CASAYGATNEKLFF.

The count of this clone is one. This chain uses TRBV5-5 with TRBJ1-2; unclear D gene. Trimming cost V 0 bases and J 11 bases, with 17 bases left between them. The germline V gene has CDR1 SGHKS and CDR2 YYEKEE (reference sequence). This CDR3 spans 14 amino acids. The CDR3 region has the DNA TGTGCCAGCAGCTTGGTTTCTGGCGTAGCGGCTTACACCTTC. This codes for CASSLVSGVAAYTF. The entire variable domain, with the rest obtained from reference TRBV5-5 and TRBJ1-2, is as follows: DAGVTQSPTHLIKTRGQQVTLRCSPISGHKSVSWYQQVLGQGPQFIFQYYEKEERGRGNFPDRFSARQFPNYSSELNVNALLLGDSALYLCASSLVSGVAAYTFGSGTRLTVV.

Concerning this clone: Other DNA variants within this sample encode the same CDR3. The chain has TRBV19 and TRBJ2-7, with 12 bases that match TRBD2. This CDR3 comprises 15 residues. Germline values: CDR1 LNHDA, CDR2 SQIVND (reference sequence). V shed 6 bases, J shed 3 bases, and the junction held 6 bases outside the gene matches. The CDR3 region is CASSKRLAGDYEQYF. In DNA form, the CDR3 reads TGTGCCAGTAGCAAAAGACTAGCGGGAGACTACGAGCAGTACTTC.

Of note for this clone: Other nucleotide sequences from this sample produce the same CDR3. The DNA for the CDR3 is TGTGCCAGCAGTGATGGGGGGCAAGAGACCCAGTACTTC. Protein sequence: CASSDGGQETQYF. J is TRBJ2-5 and V is TRBV2, with a weak D call TRBD2 (6 bases). Per the germline V gene, CDR1 is SNHLY and CDR2 is FYNNEI. The CDR3 runs 13 residues. V was cut by 3 bases and J by 2 bases, with 7 bases left in between.

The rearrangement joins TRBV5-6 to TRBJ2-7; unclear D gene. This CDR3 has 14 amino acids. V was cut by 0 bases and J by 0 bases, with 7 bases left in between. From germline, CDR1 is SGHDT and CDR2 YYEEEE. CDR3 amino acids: CASSLGRTSYEQYF. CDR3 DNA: TGTGCCAGCAGCTTGGGTAGAACCTCCTACGAGCAGTACTTC.

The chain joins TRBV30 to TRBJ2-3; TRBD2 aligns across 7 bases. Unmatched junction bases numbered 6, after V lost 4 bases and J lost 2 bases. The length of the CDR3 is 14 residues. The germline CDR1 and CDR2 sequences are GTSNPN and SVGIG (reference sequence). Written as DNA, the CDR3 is TGTGCCTGGACGGAGACTAGCCCCACAGATACGCAGTATTTT. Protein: CAWTETSPTDTQYF.

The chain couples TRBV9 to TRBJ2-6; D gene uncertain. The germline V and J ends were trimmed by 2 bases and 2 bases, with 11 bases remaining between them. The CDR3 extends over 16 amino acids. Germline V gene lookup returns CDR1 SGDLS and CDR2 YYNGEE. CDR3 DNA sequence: TGTGCCAGCAGCGTCCTTGGGGATGCTGGGGCCAACGTCCTGACTTTC. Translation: CASSVLGDAGANVLTF.

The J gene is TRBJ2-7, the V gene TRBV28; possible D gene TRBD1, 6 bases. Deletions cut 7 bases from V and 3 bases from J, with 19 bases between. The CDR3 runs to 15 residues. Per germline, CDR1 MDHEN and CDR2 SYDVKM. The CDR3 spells CASKRWGQSDYEQYF. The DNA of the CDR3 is TGTGCCAGCAAAAGATGGGGGCAGAGCGACTACGAGCAGTACTTC.

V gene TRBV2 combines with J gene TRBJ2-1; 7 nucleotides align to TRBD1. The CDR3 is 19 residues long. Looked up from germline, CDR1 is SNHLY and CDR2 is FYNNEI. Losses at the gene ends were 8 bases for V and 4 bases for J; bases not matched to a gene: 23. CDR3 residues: CASGSGGPARDRSYNEQFF. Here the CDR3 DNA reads TGTGCCAGCGGGTCCGGTGGGCCCGCCCGGGACAGATCATACAATGAGCAGTTCTTC.